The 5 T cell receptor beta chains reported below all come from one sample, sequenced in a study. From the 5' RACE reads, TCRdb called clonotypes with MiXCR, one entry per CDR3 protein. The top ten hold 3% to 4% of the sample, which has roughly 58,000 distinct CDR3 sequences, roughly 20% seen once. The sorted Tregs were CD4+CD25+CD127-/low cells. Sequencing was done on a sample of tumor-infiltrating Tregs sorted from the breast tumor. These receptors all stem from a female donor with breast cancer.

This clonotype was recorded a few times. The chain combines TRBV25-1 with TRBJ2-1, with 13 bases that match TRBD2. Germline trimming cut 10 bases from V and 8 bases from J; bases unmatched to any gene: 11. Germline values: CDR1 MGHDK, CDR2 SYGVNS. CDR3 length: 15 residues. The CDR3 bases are TGTGCCACCGCCATACTAGCGGGAGGGCCCTATGAGCAGTTCTTC. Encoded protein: CATAILAGGPYEQFF.

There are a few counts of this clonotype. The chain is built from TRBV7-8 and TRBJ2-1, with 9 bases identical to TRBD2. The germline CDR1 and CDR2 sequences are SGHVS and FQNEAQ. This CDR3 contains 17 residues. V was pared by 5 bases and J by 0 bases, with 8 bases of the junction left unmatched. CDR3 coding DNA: TGTGCCAGCAGCCCACGGACTAGCGTAAGCTCCTACAATGAGCAGTTCTTC. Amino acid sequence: CASSPRTSVSSYNEQFF.

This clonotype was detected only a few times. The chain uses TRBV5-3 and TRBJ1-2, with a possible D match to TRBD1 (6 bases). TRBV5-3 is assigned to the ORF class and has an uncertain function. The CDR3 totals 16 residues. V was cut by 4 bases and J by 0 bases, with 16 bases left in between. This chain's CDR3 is CARSLEWTVPNYGYTF. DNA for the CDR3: TGTGCCAGAAGCCTGGAATGGACAGTTCCTAACTATGGCTACACCTTC.

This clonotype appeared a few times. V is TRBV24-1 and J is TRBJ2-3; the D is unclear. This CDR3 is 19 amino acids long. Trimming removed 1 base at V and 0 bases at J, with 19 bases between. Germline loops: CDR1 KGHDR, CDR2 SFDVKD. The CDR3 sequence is CATSDLGSLNSESTDTQYF. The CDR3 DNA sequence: TGTGCCACCAGTGATTTAGGAAGCCTTAACTCGGAGAGCACAGATACGCAGTATTTT.

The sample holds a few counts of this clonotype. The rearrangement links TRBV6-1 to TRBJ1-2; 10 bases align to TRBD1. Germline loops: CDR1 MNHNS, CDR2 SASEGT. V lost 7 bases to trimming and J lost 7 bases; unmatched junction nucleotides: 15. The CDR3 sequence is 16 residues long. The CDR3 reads CASTPRRGTGAIGYTF. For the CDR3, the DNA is TGTGCCAGCACCCCAAGGAGGGGGACAGGGGCGATTGGCTACACCTTC.